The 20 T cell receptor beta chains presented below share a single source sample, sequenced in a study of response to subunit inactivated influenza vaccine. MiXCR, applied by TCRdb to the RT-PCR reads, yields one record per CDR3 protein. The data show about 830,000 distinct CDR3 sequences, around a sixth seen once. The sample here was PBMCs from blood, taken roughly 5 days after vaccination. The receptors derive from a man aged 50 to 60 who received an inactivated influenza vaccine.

CDR3 coding DNA: TGTGCCAGCAGCCATGGGACAACAACTAATGAAAAACTGTTTTTT. Protein product: CASSHGTTTNEKLFF. The V gene is TRBV7-6, the J gene TRBJ1-4; TRBD1 is a possible D gene (6 bases). This CDR3 region has 15 residues. V was clipped by 5 bases and J by 0 bases, with 10 bases between them. Germline assignment: CDR1 SGHVS and CDR2 FNYEAQ. Full variable domain (outside the CDR3, taken from reference TRBV7-6 and TRBJ1-4): GAGVSQSPRYKVTKRGQDVALRCDPISGHVSLYWYRQALGQGPEFLTYFNYEAQQDKSGLPNDRFSAERPEGSISTLTIQRTEQRDSAMYRCASSHGTTTNEKLFFGSGTQLSVL.

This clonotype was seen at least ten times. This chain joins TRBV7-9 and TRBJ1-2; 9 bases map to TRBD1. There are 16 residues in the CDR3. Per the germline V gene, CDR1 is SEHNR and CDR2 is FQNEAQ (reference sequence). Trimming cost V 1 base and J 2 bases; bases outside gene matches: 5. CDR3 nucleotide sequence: TGTGCCAGCAGCTTAGACGTCGGGACAGGGAACTATGGCTACACCTTC. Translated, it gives CASSLDVGTGNYGYTF.

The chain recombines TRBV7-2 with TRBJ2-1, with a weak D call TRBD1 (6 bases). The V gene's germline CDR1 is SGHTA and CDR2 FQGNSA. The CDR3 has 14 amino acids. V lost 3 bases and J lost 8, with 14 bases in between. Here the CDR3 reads CASSLGFEGDEQFF. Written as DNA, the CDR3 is TGTGCCAGCAGCTTGGGGTTTGAGGGGGATGAGCAGTTCTTC. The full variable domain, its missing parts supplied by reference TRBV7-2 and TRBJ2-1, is GAGVSQSPSNKVTEKGKDVELRCDPISGHTALYWYRQSLGQGLEFLIYFQGNSAPDKSGLPSDRFSAERTGGSVSTLTIQRTQQEDSAVYLCASSLGFEGDEQFFGPGTRLTVL.

The CDR3 spells CASSQGGQLFF. CDR3 nucleotide sequence: TGTGCCAGCAGCCAAGGGGGGCAGCTGTTTTTT. This chain joins TRBV3-1 and TRBJ2-2; weak D call: TRBD1 (6 bases). With 1 base removed from V and 12 bases from J, the gap between germline ends came to 6 bases. The CDR3 extends over 11 amino acids. Germline V CDR1 and CDR2: LGHDT, YNNKEL (reference sequence).

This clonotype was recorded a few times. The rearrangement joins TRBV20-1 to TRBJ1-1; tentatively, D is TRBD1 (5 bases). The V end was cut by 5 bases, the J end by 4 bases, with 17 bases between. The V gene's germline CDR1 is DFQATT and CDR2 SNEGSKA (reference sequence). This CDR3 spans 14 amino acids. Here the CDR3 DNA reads TGCAGTGCTCTAATGGGGGGAGGAAGCACTGAAGCTTTCTTT. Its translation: CSALMGGGSTEAFF.

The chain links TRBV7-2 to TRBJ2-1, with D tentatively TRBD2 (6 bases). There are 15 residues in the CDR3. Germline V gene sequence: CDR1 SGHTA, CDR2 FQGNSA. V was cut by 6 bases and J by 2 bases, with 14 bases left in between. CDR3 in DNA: TGTGCCAGCAGATTCGGGAGTCTCCCCTACAATGAGCAGTTCTTC. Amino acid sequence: CASRFGSLPYNEQFF.

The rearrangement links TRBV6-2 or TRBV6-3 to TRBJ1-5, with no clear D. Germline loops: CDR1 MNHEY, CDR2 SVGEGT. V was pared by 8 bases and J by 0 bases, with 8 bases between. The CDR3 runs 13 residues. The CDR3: CASQRDSNQPQHF. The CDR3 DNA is TGTGCCAGCCAGCGGGATAGCAATCAGCCCCAGCATTTT.

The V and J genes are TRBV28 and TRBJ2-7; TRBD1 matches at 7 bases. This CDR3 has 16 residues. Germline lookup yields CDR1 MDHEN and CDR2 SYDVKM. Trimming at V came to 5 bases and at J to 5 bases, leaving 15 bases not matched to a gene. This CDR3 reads CASSLHRGKGSNEQYF. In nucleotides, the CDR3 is TGTGCCAGCAGTCTTCACAGGGGCAAGGGGTCTAACGAGCAGTACTTC.

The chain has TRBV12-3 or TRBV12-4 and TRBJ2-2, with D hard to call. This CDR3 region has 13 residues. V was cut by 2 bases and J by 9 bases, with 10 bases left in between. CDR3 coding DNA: TGTGCCAGCAGTTTATCGACATTCTGGGAGCTGTTTTTT. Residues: CASSLSTFWELFF.

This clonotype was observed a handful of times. CDR3 residues: CASSGDRLNNEQFF. CDR3 sequence (DNA): TGCGCCAGCAGTGGGGACAGGCTCAACAATGAGCAGTTCTTC. The rearrangement uses TRBV5-1 and TRBJ2-1; the match to TRBD1 covers 8 bases. J gave up 5 bases and V 5 bases, and 6 bases lay outside the gene matches. The CDR3 has 14 amino acids. CDR1 SGHRS and CDR2 YFSETQ come from the germline V gene.

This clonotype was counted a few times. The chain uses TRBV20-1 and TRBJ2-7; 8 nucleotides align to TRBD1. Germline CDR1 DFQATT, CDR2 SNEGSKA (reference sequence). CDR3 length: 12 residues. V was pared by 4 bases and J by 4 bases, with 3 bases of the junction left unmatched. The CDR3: CSAIDRGYEQYF. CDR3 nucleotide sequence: TGCAGTGCTATAGACAGGGGATACGAGCAGTACTTC.

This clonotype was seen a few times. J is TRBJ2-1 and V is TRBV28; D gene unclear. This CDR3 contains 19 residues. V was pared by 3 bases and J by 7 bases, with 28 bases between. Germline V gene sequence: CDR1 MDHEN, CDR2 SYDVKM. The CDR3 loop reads CASSFAPSSVTSSMNEQFF. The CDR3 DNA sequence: TGTGCCAGCAGTTTTGCACCGAGCTCTGTTACGTCGTCCATGAATGAGCAGTTCTTC.

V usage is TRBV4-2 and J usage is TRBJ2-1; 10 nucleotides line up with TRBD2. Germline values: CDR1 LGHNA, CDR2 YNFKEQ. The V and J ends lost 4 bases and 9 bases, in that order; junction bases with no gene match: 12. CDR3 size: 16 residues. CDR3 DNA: TGTGCCAGCAGCCTCAGGACTAGCGGACCGGGGAGTGAGCAGTTCTTC. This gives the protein CASSLRTSGPGSEQFF.

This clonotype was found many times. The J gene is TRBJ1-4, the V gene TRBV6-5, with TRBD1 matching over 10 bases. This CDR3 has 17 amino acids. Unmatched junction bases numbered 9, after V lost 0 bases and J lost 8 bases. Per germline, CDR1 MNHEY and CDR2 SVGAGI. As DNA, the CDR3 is TGTGCCAGCAGTTACTCGACTAGGACAGGGGGTCGAGAAAAACTGTTTTTT. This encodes CASSYSTRTGGREKLFF.

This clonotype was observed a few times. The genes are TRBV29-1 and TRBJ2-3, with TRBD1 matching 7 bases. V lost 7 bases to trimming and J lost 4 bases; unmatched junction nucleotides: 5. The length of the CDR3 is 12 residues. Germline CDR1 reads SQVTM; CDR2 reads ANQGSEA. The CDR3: CSEGQAPDTQYF. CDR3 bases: TGCAGCGAAGGACAGGCCCCAGATACGCAGTATTTT.

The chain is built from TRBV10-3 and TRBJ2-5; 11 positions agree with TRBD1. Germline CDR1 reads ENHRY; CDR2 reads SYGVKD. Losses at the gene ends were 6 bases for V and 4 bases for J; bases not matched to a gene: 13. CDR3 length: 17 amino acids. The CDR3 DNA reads TGTGCCATCAGCTCGTCCTTAGGGACAGGGGGTCCAGAGACCCAGTACTTC. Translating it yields CAISSSLGTGGPETQYF.

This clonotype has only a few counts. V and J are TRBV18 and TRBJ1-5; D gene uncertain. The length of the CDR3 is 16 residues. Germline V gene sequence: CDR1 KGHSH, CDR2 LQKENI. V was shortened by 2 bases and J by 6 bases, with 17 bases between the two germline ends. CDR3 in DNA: TGTGCCAGCTCACCAGTGGTCATGGTCACTGGTCAGCCCCAGCATTTT. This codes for CASSPVVMVTGQPQHF. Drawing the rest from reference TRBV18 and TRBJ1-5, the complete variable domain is NAGVMQNPRHLVRRRGQEARLRCSPMKGHSHVYWYRQLPEEGLKFMVYLQKENIIDESGMPKERFSAEFPKEGPSILRIQQVVRGDSAAYFCASSPVVMVTGQPQHFGDGTRLSIL.

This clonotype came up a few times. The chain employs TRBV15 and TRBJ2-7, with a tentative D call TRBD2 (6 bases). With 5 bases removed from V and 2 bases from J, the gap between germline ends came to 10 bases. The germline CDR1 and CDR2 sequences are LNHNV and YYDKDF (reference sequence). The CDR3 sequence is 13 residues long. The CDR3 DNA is TGTGCCACCAGCTCCGGGAGACCCTACGAGCAGTACTTC. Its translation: CATSSGRPYEQYF.

CDR3 amino acids: CASSLSAGEESPLHF. The CDR3 region has the DNA TGTGCCAGCAGCTTGTCGGCAGGGGAGGAATCACCCCTCCACTTT. V usage is TRBV5-5 and J usage is TRBJ1-6, with a possible D match to TRBD1 (6 bases). This CDR3 has 15 residues. Germline CDR1 reads SGHKS; CDR2 reads YYEKEE (reference sequence). V was clipped by 1 base and J by 10 bases, with 15 bases between them.

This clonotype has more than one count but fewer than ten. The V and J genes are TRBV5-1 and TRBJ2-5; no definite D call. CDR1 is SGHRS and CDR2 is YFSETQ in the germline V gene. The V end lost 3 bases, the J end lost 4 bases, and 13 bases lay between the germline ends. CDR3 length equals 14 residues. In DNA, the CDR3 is TGCGCCAGCAGCTACCCGGCAACCCCAGAGACCCAGTACTTC. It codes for CASSYPATPETQYF.